This paragraph reports one T cell receptor (beta chain). The data were obtained in a study of OX40 agonist ivuxolimab in advanced cancers. Overall study context: Patients received ivuxolimab, an intravenous treatment, every 2 weeks at 0.01 to 10 mg/kg.

V trimming: 3 bases; J trimming: 1 base; junction bases outside the gene matches: 2. Germline values: CDR1 SGHAT, CDR2 FQNNGV. The CDR3 covers 15 residues. Libraries were prepared by immunoSEQ multiplex PCR; TCRdb keeps only in-frame clonotypes and omits some of them. The sample lists fewer than 100,000 clones, more than 80% occurring once. The V gene is TRBV11-2, the J gene TRBJ2-3, with 9 positions matching TRBD2. This specimen was CD4+ or CD8+ T cells sorted from blood, taken in a trial of the OX40 agonist ivuxolimab. This clonotype was obtained from an adult with an advanced solid tumor such as melanoma, head and neck, liver or kidney cancer. The CDR3 nucleotides are TGTGCCAGCAGCTTCCGGACTAGCGGCACAGATACGCAGTATTTT. Translated: CASSFRTSGTDTQYF.